Included here is one T cell receptor (beta chain) sequence, with context. The antigen is unknown. J was trimmed by 14 bases and V by 2 bases; bases with no gene match: 14. The length of the CDR3 is 15 residues. The germline CDR1 and CDR2 sequences are MNHNY and SVGAGI (reference sequence). This record belongs to a study of T cell responses to AZD1222 COVID-19 vaccine. Study conclusions and caveats: Regions 160-218 and 743-854 dominated among vaccine-associated CD4 TCRs spanning spike.

The data were produced by immunoSEQ multiplex PCR, yet TCRdb's version contains in-frame clones alone and is incomplete. Of some 170,000 clones in the sample, roughly 92% are singletons; the top ten hold about 1.7%. Sequenced material: peripheral blood, taken 28 days after the second AZD1222 dose. This chain uses TRBV6-6 with TRBJ1-2; 10 bases are shared with TRBD1. The TCR sequence derives from an adult who received the AZD1222 COVID-19 vaccine. In nucleotides, the CDR3 is TGTGCCAGCAGTTACGCGCCGGGACAGGGGCGAGGGTTAACCTTC. It encodes CASSYAPGQGRGLTF.